The entry below describes one T cell receptor (beta chain). V lost 6 bases and J 3 bases, leaving 11 bases between the germline ends. Germline V gene sequence: CDR1 GTSNPN, CDR2 SVGIG (reference sequence). The CDR3 runs to 12 residues. The sample comes from a study of blood T cell repertoires in COVID-19. Across the study: Material from acute and convalescent COVID-19 was sourced from the United States, Italy and Spain. PBMCs, B-cell-depleted T cells, or T cells provided the cDNA or gDNA that made up the material.

Study processing details: Amplifying reference gene primers gave estimates of nucleated cell counts. Assay: immunoSEQ multiplex PCR; the TCRdb copy retains only in-frame clones and omits some. The V and J calls and clone size were taken over from that table, and D and trimming were inferred from the DNA. The top ten hold around 10% of the sample, which has about 11,000 clones, 90% seen once. The V and J genes are TRBV30 and TRBJ1-2; D call uncertain. Material for sequencing was peripheral blood. The sequence was collected from a human donor in a cohort sampled during active COVID-19. CDR3 in DNA: TGTGCCTGCGCCGACGAGGACTATGGCTACACCTTC. This translates into CACADEDYGYTF.